This T cell receptor (beta chain) was captured in a study of tumor-infiltrating lymphocytes in primary liver carcinoma. Unsorted whole blood served as the source of blood RNA, and germline DNA was extracted as well. Of note for this clonotype: The antigen is not known.

Between the trimmed V and J ends, which lost 1 base and 6 bases, there was a span of 10 bases. This CDR3 contains 14 residues. Germline CDR1 and CDR2: SGHRS and YFSETQ. Whole-study results and caveats: Tumor samples exhibited a significantly greater top-250-clone fraction than blood samples (p = 0.039).

TCR beta cDNA was reverse-transcribed from about 500 ng of total RNA. The reaction used a constant-region primer and ProtoScript II reverse transcriptase. Employing slightly modified ARM-PCR, three nested multiplex PCR rounds were run, and these gave rise to the TCR beta libraries. The first two PCR rounds used TRBV1-TRBV30 forward primers with a C-beta reverse primer, 9 to 11 cycles each. One entry per CDR3 protein, called by TCRdb with MiXCR from the multiplex PCR reads. Here the sample spans around 330,000 distinct CDR3 sequences, more than 55% being singletons. V and J are TRBV5-1 and TRBJ2-2; D might be TRBD1 (5 bases). Sequenced input: peripheral blood. The TCR originated in a man in his forties with primary liver carcinoma and hepatitis B virus infection. CDR3: CASSLTQGAGELFF. In DNA, the CDR3 is TGCGCCAGCAGCTTGACCCAGGGCGCCGGGGAGCTGTTTTTT.